This T cell receptor (beta chain) was obtained from a study of blood T cell repertoires in COVID-19. As for the study in general: Sources were T cells, B-cell-depleted T cells, or PBMCs; the material itself was cDNA or gDNA.

Details on this clone: One end of the junction varies from germline; a read error may be responsible.

Measured with immunoSEQ multiplex PCR; TCRdb has only the in-frame clones, and not every one. This table holds about 98,000 clones, less than 85% found once. The CDR3 length is 12 residues. Germline V CDR1 and CDR2: GTSNPN, SVGIG (reference sequence). The sequencing input was peripheral blood. V is TRBV30 and J is TRBJ2-2; D is possibly TRBD1 (5 bases). This receptor was identified in a man between 65 and 85 years old with active or convalescent COVID-19. The CDR3 loop is CAWSVLRRELFF. The CDR3 DNA reads TGTGCCTGGAGTGTACTACGCAGGGAACTGTTTTTT.